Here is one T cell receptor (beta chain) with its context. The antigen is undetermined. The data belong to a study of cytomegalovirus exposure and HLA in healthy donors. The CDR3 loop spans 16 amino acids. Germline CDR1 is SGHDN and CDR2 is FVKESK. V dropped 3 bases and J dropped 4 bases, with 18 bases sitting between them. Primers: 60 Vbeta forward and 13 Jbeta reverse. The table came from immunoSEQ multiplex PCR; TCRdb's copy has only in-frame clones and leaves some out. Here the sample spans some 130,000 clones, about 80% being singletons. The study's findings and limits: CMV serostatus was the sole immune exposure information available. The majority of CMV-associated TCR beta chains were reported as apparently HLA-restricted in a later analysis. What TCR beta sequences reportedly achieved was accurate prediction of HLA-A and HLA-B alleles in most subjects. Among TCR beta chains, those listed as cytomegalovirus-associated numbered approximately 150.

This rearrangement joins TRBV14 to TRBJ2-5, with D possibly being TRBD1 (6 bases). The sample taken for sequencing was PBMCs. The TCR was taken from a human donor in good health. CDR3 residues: CASSQWISGVGETQYF. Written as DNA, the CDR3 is TGTGCCAGCAGCCAGTGGATCTCAGGGGTAGGAGAGACCCAGTACTTC. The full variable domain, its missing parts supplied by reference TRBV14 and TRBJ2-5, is EAGVTQFPSHSVIEKGQTVTLRCDPISGHDNLYWYRRVMGKEIKFLLHFVKESKQDESGMPNNRFLAERTGGTYSTLKVQPAELEDSGVYFCASSQWISGVGETQYFGPGTRLLVL.